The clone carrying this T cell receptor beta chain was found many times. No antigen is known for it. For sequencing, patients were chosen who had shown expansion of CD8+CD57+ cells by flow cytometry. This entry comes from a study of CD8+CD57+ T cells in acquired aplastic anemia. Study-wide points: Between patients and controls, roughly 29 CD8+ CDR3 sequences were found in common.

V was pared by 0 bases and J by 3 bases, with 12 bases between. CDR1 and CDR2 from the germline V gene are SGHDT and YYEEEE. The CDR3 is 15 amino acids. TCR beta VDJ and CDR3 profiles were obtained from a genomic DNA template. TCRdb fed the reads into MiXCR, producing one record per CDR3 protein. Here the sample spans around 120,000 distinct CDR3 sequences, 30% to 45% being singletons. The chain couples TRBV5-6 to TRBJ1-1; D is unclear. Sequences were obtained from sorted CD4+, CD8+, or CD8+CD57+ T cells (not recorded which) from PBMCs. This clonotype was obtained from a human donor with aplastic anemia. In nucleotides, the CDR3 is TGTGCCAGCAGCTTGGAAGGGAGGCAGTACACTGAAGCTTTCTTT. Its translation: CASSLEGRQYTEAFF. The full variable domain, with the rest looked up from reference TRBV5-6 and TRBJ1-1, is DAGVTQSPTHLIKTRGQQVTLRCSPKSGHDTVSWYQQALGQGPQFIFQYYEEEERQRGNFPDRFSGHQFPNYSSELNVNALLLGDSALYLCASSLEGRQYTEAFFGQGTRLTVV.